Listed here are 32 T cell receptor beta chains from one sample, sequenced in a study of vaccination and CD4 T cells after COVID-19. Their antigens remain unidentified. The treatment here: 10-day PBMC culture with coronavirus spike peptide pools or control peptides (ViraFEST assay). Oncomine TCR Beta short-read sequencing was applied to DNA from cultured CD4+ T cells. TCRdb fed the PCR reads into MiXCR, producing one record per CDR3 protein. In the table there are approximately 21,000 distinct CDR3 sequences, 40% to 50% of which are singletons. Sample: CD4+ T cells from blood, cultured in vitro, taken before SARS-CoV-2 vaccination. These receptors were taken from a human donor who had recovered from COVID-19.

This clonotype was detected only a few times. The rearrangement joins TRBV7-3 to TRBJ1-6; D is perhaps TRBD1 (6 bases). Per the germline V gene, CDR1 is SGHTA and CDR2 is FQGTGA. Deletions cut 2 bases from V and 10 bases from J, with 15 bases between. The CDR3 contains 15 residues. CDR3 loop: CASSLLARGESPLHF. The CDR3 DNA reads as TGTGCCAGCAGCTTACTAGCCAGGGGAGAGTCACCCCTCCACTTT.

The V and J genes are TRBV10-3 and TRBJ2-7; D ambiguous. Germline V CDR1 and CDR2: ENHRY, SYGVKD. CDR3 length: 13 amino acids. Trimming removed 6 bases from V and 0 bases from J, with 9 bases in between. The CDR3 sequence: CAISIQSSYEQYF. CDR3 DNA sequence: TGTGCCATCAGCATCCAAAGCTCCTACGAGCAGTACTTC.

This clonotype was recorded a few times. The chain couples TRBV20-1 to TRBJ2-1, with a tentative D call TRBD1 (5 bases). In germline, CDR1 is DFQATT, CDR2 SNEGSKA (reference sequence). The CDR3 spans 13 residues. V was clipped by 2 bases and J by 6 bases, with 11 bases between them. The CDR3 loop reads CSARTSRVNEQFF. As DNA, the CDR3 is TGCAGTGCTAGAACGTCCAGGGTCAATGAGCAGTTCTTC.

The CDR3 reads CASKRGSRPTEAFF. The CDR3 DNA follows: TGTGCCAGCAAGAGGGGGAGTCGGCCCACTGAAGCTTTCTTT. The chain carries TRBV28 and TRBJ1-1, with D possibly matching TRBD1 (6 bases). CDR1 MDHEN and CDR2 SYDVKM come from the germline V gene. CDR3 length: 14 residues. V was shortened by 7 bases and J by 4 bases, with 16 bases between the two germline ends.

The rearrangement joins TRBV19 to TRBJ1-3; no clear D. This CDR3 is 13 amino acids long. Germline-derived CDR1 and CDR2 are LNHDA and SQIVND (reference sequence). V lost 8 bases, J lost 3 bases, and 11 bases lay in between. CDR3 coding DNA: TGTGCCAGTGCCGCGGATTTTGGAAACACCATATATTTT. It is translated as CASAADFGNTIYF.

This clonotype showed up just a few times. V and J are TRBV7-8 and TRBJ1-1; D unresolved. In germline, CDR1 is SGHVS, CDR2 FQNEAQ. V lost 5 bases and J 1 base, leaving 8 bases between the germline ends. This CDR3 is built from 13 residues. The CDR3 is CASSRTENTEAFF. The CDR3, as DNA: TGTGCCAGCAGCCGAACCGAGAACACTGAAGCTTTCTTT. Based on the CDR3 plus reference TRBV7-8 and TRBJ1-1, the full variable domain is GAGVSQSPRYKVAKRGQDVALRCDPISGHVSLFWYQQALGQGPEFLTYFQNEAQLDKSGLPSDRFFAERPEGSVSTLKIQRTQQEDSAVYLCASSRTENTEAFFGQGTRLTVV.

The sample holds a few counts of this clonotype. This sequence joins TRBV11-2 and TRBJ1-1, with D uncertain. The germline V gene encodes CDR1 SGHAT and CDR2 FQNNGV. CDR3 length: 16 amino acids. Between the trimmed V and J ends, which lost 5 bases and 0 bases, there was a span of 16 bases. CDR3 amino acids: CASSLPSGIMNTEAFF. The CDR3 DNA is TGTGCCAGCAGCCTGCCCTCCGGAATCATGAACACTGAAGCTTTCTTT.

This clonotype came up a few times. This chain connects TRBV6-5 to TRBJ2-3; 9 bases line up with TRBD2. The J segment lost 4 bases and the V segment lost 3 bases, leaving 5 bases of the junction unmatched. This CDR3 has 15 residues. CDR1 and CDR2 from the germline V gene are MNHEY and SVGAGI. CDR3 bases: TGTGCCAGCAGTTATCGGCGGGGGGGCCCAGATACGCAGTATTTT. This sequence encodes CASSYRRGGPDTQYF.

The chain links TRBV19 to TRBJ1-6; 7 positions match TRBD1. The trim removed 6 bases at V and 6 bases at J, leaving 11 bases unmatched. The germline CDR1 and CDR2 sequences are LNHDA and SQIVND (reference sequence). This CDR3 has 16 residues. The CDR3 DNA reads TGTGCCAGTAGCGTATACCCCAAGGGGGCTAATTCACCCCTCCACTTT. Translating gives CASSVYPKGANSPLHF.

CDR3 residues: CATPGGTEAFF. The CDR3 DNA sequence: TGTGCCACCCCAGGGGGCACTGAAGCTTTCTTT. The V gene is TRBV15, the J gene TRBJ1-1, with TRBD1 identical over 7 bases. The CDR3 is 11 residues long. V lost 8 bases, J lost 4 bases, and 1 base stayed unmatched. Per germline, CDR1 LNHNV and CDR2 YYDKDF (reference sequence).

The gene calls are TRBV28 and TRBJ1-4; no firm D call. Trimming took off 5 bases at V and 0 bases at J, with 10 bases between the two ends. Germline V gene lookup returns CDR1 MDHEN and CDR2 SYDVKM. The length of the CDR3 is 15 residues. The CDR3 DNA follows: TGTGCCAGCAGTCCGGGTGGGGCAACTAATGAAAAACTGTTTTTT. The encoded protein is CASSPGGATNEKLFF.

The chain carries TRBV6-1 and TRBJ2-7, with 8 bases lining up with TRBD2. From germline, CDR1 is MNHNS and CDR2 SASEGT. Trimming at V came to 7 bases and at J to 0 bases, leaving 5 bases not matched to a gene. This CDR3 spans 14 amino acids. CDR3 sequence: CASKSGGVSYEQYF. CDR3 bases: TGTGCCAGCAAGTCCGGGGGGGTCTCCTACGAGCAGTACTTC.

In this sample, this clonotype turned up a few times. This chain connects TRBV21-1 to TRBJ2-5; the DNA was not used to check the table's D call, TRBD1. TRBV21-1 is a listed pseudogene. The CDR3 length is 18 residues. CDR3 bases: TGTGCCAGCAGCAAAAGATGGGTTGCAGGGGTTTTATGGGAGACCCAGTACTTC. Protein sequence: CASSKRWVAGVLWETQYF.

This chain joins TRBV6-2 or TRBV6-3 and TRBJ1-5; D gene uncertain. CDR1 is MNHEY, CDR2 SVGEGT, per germline. Trimming removed 3 bases from V and 0 bases from J, with 3 bases in between. The CDR3 totals 13 residues. CDR3 sequence reads: CASSYYSNQPQHF. CDR3 nucleotides: TGTGCCAGCAGTTATTATAGCAATCAGCCCCAGCATTTT.

This clonotype has a handful of counts. This chain connects TRBV11-1 to TRBJ1-6, with D unresolved. Trimming cost V 5 bases and J 5 bases, with 10 bases left between them. From germline, CDR1 is SGHAT and CDR2 FQDESV (reference sequence). The CDR3 totals 14 residues. The CDR3 DNA reads TGTGCCAGCAGCAGGTCGGGGAATAATTCACCCCTCCACTTT. It translates to CASSRSGNNSPLHF. The full variable domain, completed using reference TRBV11-1 and TRBJ1-6, is EAEVAQSPRYKITEKSQAVAFWCDPISGHATLYWYRQILGQGPELLVQFQDESVVDDSQLPKDRFSAERLKGVDSTLKIQPAELGDSAMYLCASSRSGNNSPLHFGNGTRLTVT.

This clonotype is medium-sized in the sample. The rearrangement uses TRBV20-1 and TRBJ1-2; tentative D call: TRBD1 (5 bases). Germline V gene sequence: CDR1 DFQATT, CDR2 SNEGSKA (reference sequence). CDR3 length: 11 amino acids. V lost 3 bases and J 8 bases, leaving 10 bases between the germline ends. CDR3 in amino acids: CSASMGVGYTF. CDR3 DNA: TGCAGTGCTAGTATGGGGGTAGGCTACACCTTC.

The chain links TRBV18 to TRBJ1-5; TRBD1 aligns across 7 bases. CDR1 is KGHSH, CDR2 LQKENI, per germline. V lost 5 bases and J lost 0; bases outside the gene matches: 4. This CDR3 is built from 15 residues. CDR3 residues: CASSVQGDSNQPQHF. CDR3 nucleotides: TGTGCCAGCTCAGTTCAGGGGGATAGCAATCAGCCCCAGCATTTT.

V and J are TRBV6-5 and TRBJ2-1; 8 nucleotides line up with TRBD2. With V trimmed by 2 bases and J by 7 bases, 4 bases remained unmatched. The CDR3 is made up of 14 amino acids. Germline assignment: CDR1 MNHEY and CDR2 SVGAGI. This chain's CDR3 is CASSYPAGENEQFF. The CDR3 coding sequence is TGTGCCAGCAGTTACCCAGCGGGAGAAAATGAGCAGTTCTTC.

V gene TRBV15 combines with J gene TRBJ2-7, with TRBD1 matching 8 bases. With 0 bases clipped from V and 1 base from J, the junction kept 20 bases outside the gene matches. The CDR3 is 21 amino acids. Germline V gene sequence: CDR1 LNHNV, CDR2 YYDKDF (reference sequence). This chain's CDR3 is CATSRDPALGPGGLGSYEQYF. CDR3 in DNA: TGTGCCACCAGCAGAGACCCGGCGCTTGGTCCAGGGGGCCTGGGGTCCTACGAGCAGTACTTC.

The rearrangement joins TRBV4-1 to TRBJ2-2; 13 bases are a match to TRBD2. Germline V gene data show CDR1 as MGHRA and CDR2 as YSYEKL. The trim removed 0 bases at V and 0 bases at J, leaving 4 bases unmatched. The CDR3 consists of 19 residues. DNA of the CDR3: TGCGCCAGCAGCCAAGAGCGACTAGCGGGAGGACCGAACACCGGGGAGCTGTTTTTT. This encodes CASSQERLAGGPNTGELFF.

Only a few counts were recorded for this clonotype. The chain links TRBV10-3 to TRBJ1-6; 7 bases map to TRBD1. Germline V gene data show CDR1 as ENHRY and CDR2 as SYGVKD. The ends lost 10 bases at V and 9 bases at J; junction bases unmatched: 9. This CDR3 region has 13 residues. CDR3 nucleotides: TGTGCCACCGCCCAAGACAGGGTTTCACCCCTCCACTTT. Residues: CATAQDRVSPLHF.

V usage is TRBV24-1 and J usage is TRBJ2-1; D might be TRBD2 (6 bases). The CDR3 sequence is 15 residues long. Between the trimmed V and J ends, which lost 0 bases and 8 bases, there was a span of 13 bases. Germline V lookup: CDR1 KGHDR, CDR2 SFDVKD. This chain's CDR3 is CATSDLRSGRDEQFF. As DNA, the CDR3 is TGTGCCACCAGTGATTTGCGGTCCGGGAGAGATGAGCAGTTCTTC.

This clonotype was detected only a few times. V is TRBV11-1 and J is TRBJ2-5; D ambiguous. The V gene lost 5 bases and the J gene lost 4 bases, with 17 bases spanning the gap. The CDR3 spans 15 residues. CDR1 SGHAT and CDR2 FQDESV come from the germline V gene (reference sequence). The CDR3, as DNA: TGTGCCAGCAGCCCGCGGCCAACCCGTATAGAGACCCAGTACTTC. As protein: CASSPRPTRIETQYF.

In its sample, this clonotype was seen a few times. V gene TRBV29-1 combines with J gene TRBJ1-5; D not certain. V lost 2 bases, J lost 2 bases, and 16 bases lay in between. Germline V lookup: CDR1 SQVTM, CDR2 ANQGSEA. The CDR3 extends over 16 amino acids. The CDR3 spells CSVESGRVYCNQPQHF. The CDR3 DNA follows: TGCAGCGTTGAATCGGGCCGGGTGTATTGCAATCAGCCCCAGCATTTT. Full variable domain (missing parts from reference TRBV29-1 and TRBJ1-5): SAVISQKPSRDICQRGTSLTIQCQVDSQVTMMFWYRQQPGQSLTLIATANQGSEATYESGFVIDKFPISRPNLTFSTLTVSNMSPEDSSIYLCSVESGRVYCNQPQHFGDGTRLSIL.

The CDR3 is CASSTHRDVGNTIYF. The CDR3 region has the DNA TGTGCCAGTAGTACCCACCGGGACGTTGGAAACACCATATATTTT. The chain uses TRBV19 and TRBJ1-3, with a weak D call TRBD1 (5 bases). The V end lost 4 bases, the J end lost 3 bases, and 13 bases lay between the germline ends. Per germline, CDR1 LNHDA and CDR2 SQIVND (reference sequence). The CDR3 is 15 residues long.

The V call is TRBV2, the J call TRBJ2-6, with 12 bases lining up with TRBD1. V was clipped by 4 bases and J by 3 bases; unmatched bases: 4. Germline loops: CDR1 SNHLY, CDR2 FYNNEI. The CDR3 covers 17 residues. The chain's CDR3 is CASSGDRGRSGANVLTF. CDR3 coding DNA: TGTGCCAGCAGTGGGGACAGGGGGCGCAGTGGGGCCAACGTCCTGACTTTC.

Comments on this clonotype: Germline is not matched at one junction end, which may reflect a read error. The chain recombines TRBV7-3 with TRBJ2-4; a possible D gene is TRBD2 (5 bases). From germline, CDR1 is SGHTA and CDR2 FQGTGA. This CDR3 has 13 residues. The CDR3, as DNA: TGTGCCAGCGCGTCCAACTGGAGGCCCACCAAGCTCTTC. Translation: CASASNWRPTKLF. The full variable domain, its missing parts supplied by reference TRBV7-3 and TRBJ2-4, is GAGVSQTPSNKVTEKGKYVELRCDPISGHTALYWYRQSLGQGPEFLIYFQGTGAADDSGLPNDRFFAVRPEGSVSTLKIQRTERGDSAVYLCASASNWRPTKLFGAGTRLSVL.

This clonotype has a handful of counts. This chain connects TRBV7-9 to TRBJ1-1, with D perhaps TRBD1 (5 bases). The germline V and J ends were trimmed by 1 base and 4 bases, with 13 bases remaining between them. The CDR3 is 15 amino acids. CDR1 and CDR2 (germline): SEHNR, FQNEAQ (reference sequence). The CDR3 is CASSLGEGLATEAFF. In DNA, the CDR3 is TGTGCCAGCAGCTTAGGAGAGGGGTTGGCCACTGAAGCTTTCTTT. Together with reference TRBV7-9 and TRBJ1-1, the CDR3 gives the full variable domain: DTGVSQNPRHKITKRGQNVTFRCDPISEHNRLYWYRQTLGQGPEFLTYFQNEAQLEKSRLLSDRFSAERPKGSFSTLEIQRTEQGDSAMYLCASSLGEGLATEAFFGQGTRLTVV.

This clonotype has more than one count but fewer than ten. The chain is built from TRBV10-3 and TRBJ1-5; no reliable D call. The germline V gene has CDR1 ENHRY and CDR2 SYGVKD. This CDR3 has 17 residues. Trimming left V 4 bases short and J 0 bases short, with 16 bases between. Here the CDR3 DNA reads TGTGCCATCAGTGTTGGTAACGGAATCCATAGCAATCAGCCCCAGCATTTT. It is translated as CAISVGNGIHSNQPQHF.

The J gene is TRBJ2-5, the V gene TRBV27; weak D call: TRBD1 (6 bases). The CDR3 loop spans 15 amino acids. Trimming stripped 2 bases from V and 8 bases from J, with 18 bases between. Germline-derived CDR1 and CDR2 are MNHEY and SMNVEV (reference sequence). The CDR3 protein is CASSLPDRSTITQYF. The CDR3 bases are TGTGCCAGCAGTTTACCTGACAGGAGCACGATAACCCAGTACTTC.

The V and J genes are TRBV7-3 and TRBJ2-1, with D possibly TRBD2 on 6 matching bases. CDR1 is SGHTA, CDR2 FQGTGA, per germline. V was shortened by 1 base and J by 4 bases, with 11 bases between the two germline ends. There are 15 residues in the CDR3. DNA of the CDR3: TGTGCCAGCAGCTTAAATCCGGGAGCTTACAATGAGCAGTTCTTC. This codes for CASSLNPGAYNEQFF.

The chain couples TRBV6-1 to TRBJ1-6; 7 bases agree with TRBD1. In germline, CDR1 is MNHNS, CDR2 SASEGT. This CDR3 is built from 14 residues. V shed 6 bases, J shed 9 bases, and the junction held 8 bases outside the gene matches. CDR3: CASSSTGIGSPLHF. DNA of the CDR3: TGTGCCAGCAGCTCGACAGGGATCGGTTCACCCCTCCACTTT.